This paragraph covers one TCR beta chain sequence. The antigen is unknown. These data are taken from a study of OX40 agonist ivuxolimab in advanced cancers. This table comes from immunoSEQ multiplex PCR, and its TCRdb copy is limited to in-frame clones, with some not included. The data hold some 80,000 clones, with roughly four fifths observed a single time. Whole-study results and caveats: What antigens the expanded peripheral T cells recognized was never established.

Sequenced here: CD4+ or CD8+ T cells sorted from blood, sampled in a trial of the OX40 agonist ivuxolimab. The sequence derives from an adult with an advanced solid tumor such as melanoma, head and neck, liver or kidney cancer.

The CDR3 nucleotides read TGTGCCAGCAGCTTAGACGTGGGGCCGCAGCCCCAGCATTTT. The encoded protein is CASSLDVGPQPQHF. J is TRBJ1-5 and V is TRBV7-9, with D possibly TRBD1 on 5 matching bases. Per germline, CDR1 SEHNR and CDR2 FQNEAQ (reference sequence). The CDR3 consists of 14 residues. Trimming took 1 base from V and 7 from J, leaving 11 bases between them.